Listed below are T cell receptor beta chains from one sample, sequenced in a study of T-cell memory formation after mild COVID-19. TCRdb reanalysed the 5' RACE reads using MiXCR and keeps one entry per CDR3 protein. The table has about 82,000 distinct CDR3 sequences, 13% seen once. Source material: PBMCs or a T cell subset sorted from them (not recorded which). These receptors were taken from a man in his late teens or twenties who had mild COVID-19 (a few samples of this study predate the infection). Cell type and time point are not known. Each CDR3 is given with its conserved first and last residue. D genes are given only for firm matches. Expanded clones get a size class; other rows say once, few or many, or leave the size out.

J gene,D gene,clone size,V gene,CDR3 DNA,CDR3 protein
TRBJ1-5,.,few,TRBV3-2,TGTGCCAGCAGGGCACAGGGACGGCAGCCCCAGCATTTT,CASRAQGRQPQHF
TRBJ2-1,.,few,TRBV12-3/TRBV12-4,TGTGCCAGCAGTGGCCGGGACACGGACTACAATGAGCAGTTCTTC,CASSGRDTDYNEQFF
TRBJ2-3,TRBD1,few,TRBV7-9,TGTGCCAGCACCCACCCGGGACAGAGAGTTAGTACGCAGTATTTT,CASTHPGQRVSTQYF
TRBJ1-4,TRBD1,few,TRBV7-9,TGTGCCAGCAGCTTAGCAGGACAGGGGGCACTTAGTGAAAAACTGTTTTTT,CASSLAGQGALSEKLFF
TRBJ2-7,TRBD1,.,TRBV16,TGTGCCAGCAGTTCCGGGACAGGGTCCGACGAGCAGTACTTC,CASSSGTGSDEQYF
TRBJ1-1,TRBD1,few,TRBV27,TGTGCCAGCAGTATGACAGGGGCGGCTGAAGCTTTCTTT,CASSMTGAAEAFF
TRBJ1-1,.,.,TRBV19,TGTGCCAGTAGGGGAGGGATTGAAGCTTTCTTT,CASRGGIEAFF
TRBJ2-2,.,few,TRBV4-3,TGCGCCAGCAGTATTCGAGGGTCCGGGGAGCTGTTTTTT,CASSIRGSGELFF
TRBJ1-1,.,few,TRBV12-3/TRBV12-4,TGTGCCAGCATTTCTGACTGGGGATTCGCAACTTTCTTT,CASISDWGFATFF
TRBJ1-1,.,.,TRBV5-1,TGCGCCAGCAGCAAAGGGAGCGACGTGTATGAAGCTTTCTTT,CASSKGSDVYEAFF
TRBJ1-3,.,.,TRBV29-1,TGCAGCGTTGAAGATATGAGCTCTGGAAACACCATATATTTT,CSVEDMSSGNTIYF
TRBJ1-1,.,.,TRBV7-9,TGTGCCAGCAGCTTCCCAAATGGACTGGGGCACACTGAAGCTTTCTTT,CASSFPNGLGHTEAFF
TRBJ2-7,.,few,TRBV5-5,TGTGCCAGCAGCTTGGAGGATGTGGGGGTCGTATCCTACGAGCAGTACTTC,CASSLEDVGVVSYEQYF
TRBJ2-1,TRBD2,many,TRBV7-8,TGTGCCAGCAGCTTAGCCCGGGGGGGCCTTAATGAGCAGTTCTTC,CASSLARGGLNEQFF
TRBJ1-2,.,.,TRBV6-5,TGTGCCAGCAGTTACTCGACGGCGGGGAACTATGGCTACACCTTC,CASSYSTAGNYGYTF
TRBJ2-3,.,few,TRBV28,TGTGCCAGCATAAAGCGGCTAGGGGTGCCAGATACGCAGTATTTT,CASIKRLGVPDTQYF
TRBJ2-7,.,few,TRBV7-9,TGTGCCAGCAGCTTGGCGTCGGGGGCTAAAGCCCCCCTTATCTACGAGCAGTACTTC,CASSLASGAKAPLIYEQYF
TRBJ1-1,.,.,TRBV6-5,TGTGCCAGCAGTTACTCACGAGCACTGAACACTGAAGCTTTCTTT,CASSYSRALNTEAFF
TRBJ2-5,.,.,TRBV2,TGTGCCAGCAGTGCGGGCAGTCAAGAGACCCAGTACTTC,CASSAGSQETQYF
TRBJ2-1,.,.,TRBV13,TGTGCCAGCAGATGGGGCAATGAGCAGTTCTTC,CASRWGNEQFF
TRBJ2-7,TRBD1,many,TRBV7-9,TGTGCCAGCAGCCCAGCGGTCCGGCCAGGGGGCTCGTACGAGCAGTACTTC,CASSPAVRPGGSYEQYF
TRBJ2-4,.,few,TRBV11-2,TGTGCCAGCAGACCCGAAGGCTTGGCCAAAAACATTCAGTACTTC,CASRPEGLAKNIQYF
TRBJ1-1,.,.,TRBV27,TGTGCCAGCAGTCCGGGGGCCATGAACACTGAAGCTTTCTTT,CASSPGAMNTEAFF
TRBJ1-2,.,.,TRBV7-3,TGTGCCAGCAGCGTGGGTCGTCTCTCTGGCTACACCTTC,CASSVGRLSGYTF
TRBJ1-1,.,few,TRBV19,TGTGCCAGTCGGTCCCTCGAGGGGGTAGGCACTGAAGCTTTCTTT,CASRSLEGVGTEAFF
TRBJ1-5,.,.,TRBV12-3/TRBV12-4,TGTGCCAGCAGTCCAGGGCCGAGAGGTAGCAATCAGCCCCAGCATTTT,CASSPGPRGSNQPQHF
TRBJ1-5,.,.,TRBV5-6,TGTGCCAGCAGCTACCTCGACAGTCAGCCCCAGCATTTT,CASSYLDSQPQHF
TRBJ2-2,TRBD1,few,TRBV10-3,TGTGCCATCAGCCCCGGGACAGGGCTGGCCGGGGAGCTGTTTTTT,CAISPGTGLAGELFF
TRBJ2-2,.,.,TRBV12-3/TRBV12-4,TGTGCCAGCAGTTTAATGCGGAACACCGGGGAGCTGTTTTTT,CASSLMRNTGELFF
TRBJ2-1,.,.,TRBV5-1,TGCGCCAGCAGCCCTGGGGCGGGGGCGGGGAATGAGCAGTTCTTC,CASSPGAGAGNEQFF
TRBJ1-1,.,few,TRBV5-4,TGTGCCAGCAGCCCTGGACAGATAAACACTGAAGCTTTCTTT,CASSPGQINTEAFF
TRBJ1-1,.,few,TRBV7-9,TGTGCCAGCAGCCCTGACGCCGACAGACCAAACACTGAAGCTTTCTTT,CASSPDADRPNTEAFF
TRBJ1-1,.,few,TRBV9,TGTGCCAGCAGCGCCCACAGGGACATGAACACTGAAGCTTTCTTT,CASSAHRDMNTEAFF
TRBJ2-6,.,.,TRBV4-2,TGTGCCAGCAGCCTCCTGGGTTCGCGGGTCTCTGGGGCCAACGTCCTGACTTTC,CASSLLGSRVSGANVLTF
TRBJ2-7,.,many,TRBV5-1,TGCGCCAGCAGCTTGGGACAGAGCTCCTACGAGCAGTACTTC,CASSLGQSSYEQYF
TRBJ1-1,.,.,TRBV4-3,TGCGCCAGCAGCCTCGGACCGGGGGGCACTGAAGCTTTCTTT,CASSLGPGGTEAFF
TRBJ2-7,.,few,TRBV10-2,TGCGCCAGCAGTGACATGTACGAGCAGTACTTC,CASSDMYEQYF
TRBJ2-5,.,many,TRBV7-9,TGTGCCAGCAGCTTGAAAGAGACCCAGTACTTC,CASSLKETQYF
TRBJ1-5,.,few,TRBV27,TGTGCCAGCAGATCTGGCGGGGAATATCAGCCCCAGCATTTT,CASRSGGEYQPQHF
TRBJ2-2,.,few,TRBV7-3,TGTGCCAGCAGCTTAAGGGATAGCGGGAACACCGGGGAGCTGTTTTTT,CASSLRDSGNTGELFF
TRBJ1-6,.,.,TRBV7-9,TGTGCCAGCAGTAATGGGGGACTCAATTCACCCCTCCACTTT,CASSNGGLNSPLHF
TRBJ2-1,TRBD2,many,TRBV7-9,TGTGCCAGCAGCGGCATGAGCGGGGACTCCTACAATGAGCAGTTCTTC,CASSGMSGDSYNEQFF
TRBJ1-2,.,.,TRBV19,TGTGCCAGCTTGACGGGACCGGGCTATGGCTACACCTTC,CASLTGPGYGYTF
TRBJ2-1,.,.,TRBV7-9,TGTGCCAGCACCTCGGACTCTCTTGAGCAGTTCTTC,CASTSDSLEQFF
TRBJ1-1,.,.,TRBV7-2,TGTGCCAGCAACCTCTCCCCGGGACACCTTATGAACACTGAAGCTTTCTTT,CASNLSPGHLMNTEAFF
TRBJ2-2,TRBD2,.,TRBV3-1,TGTGCCAGTGGGAAACCTAGCGGGGTCCCCGGGGAGCTGTTTTTT,CASGKPSGVPGELFF
TRBJ2-5,TRBD1,few,TRBV19,TGTGCCAGTAGCCCGGACAGGAACGAAGAGACCCAGTACTTC,CASSPDRNEETQYF
TRBJ2-6,.,few,TRBV20-1,TGCAGTGCTAGACAGGGCCCTGGGGCCAACGTCCTGACTTTC,CSARQGPGANVLTF
TRBJ1-1,.,few,TRBV12-3/TRBV12-4,TGTGCCAGCAGTTTTCCCGGGACTGAAGCTTTCTTT,CASSFPGTEAFF
TRBJ1-2,.,.,TRBV6-6,TGTGCCAGCAGTCCGGGCCCTTTCGTCCAAGAAGGGGCTAACTATGGCTACACCTTC,CASSPGPFVQEGANYGYTF
TRBJ2-5,.,few,TRBV24-1,TGTGCCACCAGTGACAGGGTCCTCGGGGAGACCCAGTACTTC,CATSDRVLGETQYF
TRBJ1-1,.,.,TRBV7-9,TGTGCCAGCACTTGGAGCCCCGACGAAGCTTTCTTT,CASTWSPDEAFF
TRBJ2-5,TRBD2,few,TRBV7-8,TGTGCCAGCAGCTTTTTTCGCGGGGGGCCCGGCGGGGCCCAGTACTTC,CASSFFRGGPGGAQYF
TRBJ1-5,.,many,TRBV5-6,TGTGCCAGCAGCTCGTGGAGTTTTTGGAATCAGCCCCAGCATTTT,CASSSWSFWNQPQHF
TRBJ1-5,TRBD1,few,TRBV6-1,TGTGCCACCAAAATTCGGGACAGGGCGGGCAATCAGCCCCAGCATTTT,CATKIRDRAGNQPQHF